Sequencing of this T cell receptor beta chain was carried out in a study of cytomegalovirus exposure and HLA in healthy donors. Germline V gene sequence: CDR1 SGDLS, CDR2 YYNGEE. The CDR3 extends over 16 amino acids. V was shortened by 0 bases and J by 0 bases, with 9 bases between the two germline ends. The protocol was immunoSEQ multiplex PCR, while the TCRdb copy is restricted to in-frame clones and leaves out a portion. The table lists hundreds of thousands of clones, roughly 83% of them singletons. Study results and caveats: Investigators reported more than 150 TCR beta chains as tied to cytomegalovirus. Reported performance of the classifier showed diagnosis of cytomegalovirus status with high specificity and sensitivity.

The validation cohort, a group of around 130 subjects, included the donors and was separate from the approximately 650-subject first cohort. Comment on this clone: Its antigen remains unidentified.

This chain links TRBV9 with TRBJ1-4; D is undetermined. Sequencing was done on a sample of PBMCs. The source is a woman aged 18-35 years in good health and CMV-seronegative. The CDR3 DNA reads TGTGCCAGCAGCGTAGACCAAGCGGCAACTAATGAAAAACTGTTTTTT. As protein: CASSVDQAATNEKLFF.